This TCR beta chain originates from a study of shared clonotypes between healthy human individuals. Per germline, CDR1 SEHNR and CDR2 FQNEAQ (reference sequence). Trimming took 5 bases from V and 2 from J, leaving 22 bases between them. This CDR3 comprises 17 residues. Samples left unsorted employed roughly 90 million PBMCs for genomic DNA. Around 32,000 T cell genomes (about 0.3 ug DNA) went into each PBMC replicate. Spread over ten immunoSEQ deep assay plates, unsorted PBMC DNA underwent sequencing. Study processing details: Junction-only sequences without quality scores were provided by ImmunoSEQ, so filtering was different. Sequencing used immunoSEQ multiplex PCR; TCRdb keeps in-frame clones, though not all of them. The V and J calls and clone size come from that table; D and trimming were worked out from the DNA. The sample contains around 450,000 clones, roughly 80% of which appear only once.

Sequencing was performed on PBMCs. The chain links TRBV7-9 to TRBJ2-7, with a possible D match to TRBD2 (5 bases). The TCR sequence derives from a woman between 40 and 50 years old in good health. Some clones in this sample may be carry-over from other donors' samples. CDR3 amino acids: CASSPGGSSTGPYEQYF. The DNA for the CDR3 is TGTGCCAGCAGCCCGGGCGGGTCATCGACGGGTCCCTACGAGCAGTACTTC.